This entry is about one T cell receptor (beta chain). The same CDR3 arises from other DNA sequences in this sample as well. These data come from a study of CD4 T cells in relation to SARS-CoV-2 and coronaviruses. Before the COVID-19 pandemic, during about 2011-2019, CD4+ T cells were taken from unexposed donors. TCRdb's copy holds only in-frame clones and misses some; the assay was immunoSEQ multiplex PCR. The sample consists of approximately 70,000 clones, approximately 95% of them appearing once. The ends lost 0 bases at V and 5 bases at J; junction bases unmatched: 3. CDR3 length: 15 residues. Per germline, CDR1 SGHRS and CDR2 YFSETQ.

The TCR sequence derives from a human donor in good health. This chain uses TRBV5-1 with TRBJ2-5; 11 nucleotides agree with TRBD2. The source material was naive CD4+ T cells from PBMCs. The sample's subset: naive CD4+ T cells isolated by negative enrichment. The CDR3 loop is CASSLALAGGETQYF. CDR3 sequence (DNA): TGCGCCAGCAGCTTGGCGCTAGCGGGGGGCGAGACCCAGTACTTC.